In its sample, the clone carrying this TCR beta chain was seen a few times. Its antigen is unidentified. The sample originates from a study of response to subunit inactivated influenza vaccine. Overall study results and limits: With each seasonal influenza vaccination, the authors suggested, few new T cells are recruited.

Germline CDR1 DFQATT, CDR2 SNEGSKA (reference sequence). V lost 4 bases to trimming and J lost 4 bases; unmatched junction nucleotides: 12. The CDR3 runs 15 residues. Via MiXCR, TCRdb re-called the RT-PCR reads, giving one row per CDR3 protein. The sample yields approximately 520,000 distinct CDR3 sequences, approximately 15% seen once. The J gene is TRBJ2-5, the V gene TRBV20-1, with 7 bases lining up with TRBD1. The sequencing used CD4+ T cells sorted from PBMCs, collected roughly 24 months after vaccination. This TCR was recovered from a man between 50 and 75 years old who received an inactivated influenza vaccine. The CDR3 loop is CSATHPLTGVETQYF. The CDR3 nucleotides read TGCAGTGCTACCCACCCACTAACAGGGGTAGAGACCCAGTACTTC.